Detailed here is one TCR beta chain. Its cognate antigen is unknown. Random hexamers were used to reverse transcribe 0.5 to 1 ug of RNA. An immunoSEQ multiplex PCR generated amplified TCR beta CDR3 products spanning 54 Vbeta and 13 Jbeta. MiXCR was run by TCRdb on the immunoSEQ multiplex PCR reads, yielding one entry per CDR3 protein. The data show some 140,000 distinct CDR3 sequences, 85% to 95% seen once. This entry is derived from a study of CD8 T cells in Susac syndrome. Whole-study results and caveats: More than 15 Susac-specific public clones were found in total CD8+ repertoires and about 5 in CD8+ TEMRA repertoires.

The CDR3 consists of 15 residues. Trimming at V came to 4 bases and at J to 7 bases, leaving 6 bases not matched to a gene. Germline assignment: CDR1 MGHRA and CDR2 YSYEKL. The sequence was obtained from a human donor with Susac syndrome. Material: CD8+ T cells from PBMCs. J is TRBJ2-1 and V is TRBV4-1; 11 bases are a match to TRBD2. The CDR3: CASSPVAGGSNEQFF. The CDR3 DNA is TGCGCCAGCAGCCCCGTAGCGGGAGGGAGTAATGAGCAGTTCTTC.